These 20 T cell receptor beta chains were all obtained from the same sample, sequenced in a study of T-cell memory formation after mild COVID-19. TCRdb itself ran the 5' RACE reads through MiXCR, one entry per CDR3 protein. The sample holds 550,000 to 700,000 distinct CDR3 sequences, roughly 18% seen once. Specimen: PBMCs or a T cell subset sorted from them (not recorded which). The source of these receptors is an adult woman who had mild COVID-19 (a few samples of this study predate the infection). Cell type and time point are not known.

The rearrangement uses TRBV3-1 and TRBJ2-1, with D perhaps matching TRBD1 (5 bases). V was pared by 4 bases and J by 6 bases, with 16 bases between. Germline loops: CDR1 LGHDT, CDR2 YNNKEL (reference sequence). The CDR3 has 15 residues. CDR3 bases: TGTGCCAGCAGCCTCAGGTCCAGGGCGAGCAATGAGCAGTTCTTC. It is translated as CASSLRSRASNEQFF.

This clonotype was seen only a few times. This chain links TRBV6-6 with TRBJ1-1, with D unresolved. CDR3 length: 14 residues. Germline CDR1 reads MNHNY; CDR2 reads SVGAGI (reference sequence). V gave up 0 bases and J gave up 1 base, with 6 bases separating them. CDR3 nucleotide sequence: TGTGCCAGCAGTTACTCCTACAGGAACACTGAAGCTTTCTTT. Its translation is CASSYSYRNTEAFF.

This chain connects TRBV5-6 to TRBJ1-2; D remains unclear. This CDR3 region has 14 residues. V was cut by 0 bases and J by 1 base, with 7 bases left in between. The germline V gene has CDR1 SGHDT and CDR2 YYEEEE. The DNA for the CDR3 is TGTGCCAGCAGCTTGGGGAGTCTTAACTATGGCTACACCTTC. It is translated as CASSLGSLNYGYTF. Variable domain in full (rest from reference TRBV5-6 and TRBJ1-2): DAGVTQSPTHLIKTRGQQVTLRCSPKSGHDTVSWYQQALGQGPQFIFQYYEEEERQRGNFPDRFSGHQFPNYSSELNVNALLLGDSALYLCASSLGSLNYGYTFGSGTRLTVV.

This clonotype was counted only a few times. V usage is TRBV29-1 and J usage is TRBJ2-1; 11 bases align to TRBD2. Germline V gives CDR1 SQVTM, CDR2 ANQGSEA. The junction had 16 bases not matched to a gene; V was cut back by 5 bases and J by 10 bases. The CDR3 runs 16 residues. The CDR3 spells CSVLNPGLAEGGEQFF. CDR3 nucleotide sequence: TGCAGCGTTTTAAACCCGGGACTAGCGGAAGGTGGCGAGCAGTTCTTC.

This clonotype was counted only a few times. V usage is TRBV4-2 and J usage is TRBJ1-2, with D maybe TRBD1 (5 bases). There are 14 residues in the CDR3. The germline V and J ends were trimmed by 0 bases and 4 bases, with 9 bases remaining between them. Germline-derived CDR1 and CDR2 are LGHNA and YNFKEQ. CDR3 DNA sequence: TGTGCCAGCAGCCAAGATATGGGGGGCTATGGCTACACCTTC. The encoded protein is CASSQDMGGYGYTF.

Only a few counts were recorded for this clonotype. V gene TRBV4-3 combines with J gene TRBJ2-6; no clear D. This CDR3 region has 17 residues. Germline V CDR1 and CDR2: LGHNA, YSLEER. V lost 0 bases and J 0 bases, leaving 9 bases between the germline ends. The DNA of the CDR3 is TGCGCCAGCAGCCAAGATACGTTCAGCTCTGGGGCCAACGTCCTGACTTTC. Amino acid sequence: CASSQDTFSSGANVLTF.

The rearrangement links TRBV29-1 to TRBJ2-1, with TRBD2 matching over 7 bases. Looked up from germline, CDR1 is SQVTM and CDR2 is ANQGSEA. The CDR3 loop spans 13 amino acids. Trimming cost V 6 bases and J 3 bases; bases outside gene matches: 5. The CDR3 sequence is CSVTGLVYNEQFF. For the CDR3, the DNA is TGCAGCGTCACCGGACTAGTCTACAATGAGCAGTTCTTC.

V is TRBV19 and J is TRBJ2-3, with 7 bases that match TRBD2. The J segment lost 2 bases and the V segment lost 2 bases, leaving 7 bases of the junction unmatched. The CDR3 loop spans 16 amino acids. Germline V CDR1 and CDR2: LNHDA, SQIVND (reference sequence). CDR3 in amino acids: CASSIRLAAYTDTQYF. For the CDR3, the DNA is TGTGCCAGTAGTATACGGCTAGCGGCTTACACAGATACGCAGTATTTT.

This clonotype occurred a few times. The chain joins TRBV5-4 to TRBJ2-5; D gene uncertain. V gave up 4 bases and J gave up 7 bases, with 17 bases separating them. The CDR3 spans 14 residues. Germline CDR1 and CDR2: SGHNT and YYREEE (reference sequence). CDR3 protein: CASSPRISQVTQYF. The CDR3 DNA reads TGTGCCAGCAGCCCCAGGATCTCCCAGGTGACCCAGTACTTC.

This clonotype was detected a few times. The V call is TRBV14, the J call TRBJ1-6; 9 positions agree with TRBD1. The V segment lost 3 bases and the J segment 9 bases; nucleotides outside the gene matches: 6. CDR1 SGHDN and CDR2 FVKESK come from the germline V gene. CDR3 size: 15 residues. The DNA of the CDR3 is TGTGCCAGCAGCCAGATGACAGGGGGAGGTTCACCCCTCCACTTT. Translating gives CASSQMTGGGSPLHF.

The chain employs TRBV3-1 and TRBJ2-1, with 10 bases lining up with TRBD1. J was trimmed by 6 bases and V by 4 bases; bases with no gene match: 6. CDR1 and CDR2 from the germline V gene are LGHDT and YNNKEL (reference sequence). CDR3 length: 15 residues. CDR3: CASSRGGDRGNEQFF. The CDR3 DNA reads TGTGCCAGCAGCCGAGGGGGGGACAGGGGCAATGAGCAGTTCTTC.

The table lists this clonotype with many counts. The genes are TRBV7-9 and TRBJ1-1; 11 nucleotides line up with TRBD1. CDR1 is SEHNR and CDR2 is FQNEAQ in the germline V gene (reference sequence). With 5 bases clipped from V and 6 bases from J, the junction kept 5 bases outside the gene matches. The CDR3 is made up of 14 amino acids. CDR3 protein: CASSTQGQGAEAFF. The CDR3 bases are TGTGCCAGCAGCACACAGGGACAGGGGGCTGAAGCTTTCTTT.

The rearrangement links TRBV5-4 to TRBJ2-5, with 9 bases fitting TRBD2. J was trimmed by 5 bases and V by 4 bases; bases with no gene match: 9. This CDR3 region has 15 residues. Germline-derived CDR1 and CDR2 are SGHNT and YYREEE (reference sequence). CDR3: CASSTGGGALETQYF. The CDR3 DNA reads as TGTGCCAGCAGCACAGGCGGGGGGGCCCTGGAGACCCAGTACTTC.

The sample holds a few counts of this clonotype. The CDR3 nucleotides read TGTGCCAGCAGCTTAGGACAGGGATCGAATGAGCAGTTCTTC. Encoded protein: CASSLGQGSNEQFF. The genes are TRBV6-5 and TRBJ2-1, with 8 bases lining up with TRBD1. Germline assignment: CDR1 MNHEY and CDR2 SVGAGI. The CDR3 has 14 amino acids. V lost 6 bases and J lost 7; bases outside the gene matches: 8.

This clonotype came up a few times. The rearrangement joins TRBV5-5 to TRBJ2-7, with 12 bases that match TRBD1. Trimming cost V 4 bases and J 4 bases; bases outside gene matches: 6. Per germline, CDR1 SGHKS and CDR2 YYEKEE (reference sequence). There are 15 residues in the CDR3. The CDR3 is CASSDTGQGAYEQYF. The DNA for the CDR3 is TGTGCCAGCAGCGATACGGGACAGGGGGCTTACGAGCAGTACTTC.

V is TRBV5-6 and J is TRBJ2-4; 7 bases line up with TRBD2. CDR1 and CDR2 (germline): SGHDT, YYEEEE. The junction had 3 bases not matched to a gene; V was cut back by 2 bases and J by 4 bases. The CDR3 consists of 14 residues. CDR3 bases: TGTGCCAGCAGCTTCGCTAGCGGAAAAAACATTCAGTACTTC. Translated: CASSFASGKNIQYF.

In this sample, this clonotype turned up many times. The chain uses TRBV14 and TRBJ2-1, with 8 positions matching TRBD2. Unmatched junction bases numbered 11, after V lost 0 bases and J lost 7 bases. The germline V gene has CDR1 SGHDN and CDR2 FVKESK. The CDR3 has 17 residues. Here the CDR3 DNA reads TGTGCCAGCAGCCAAGAACGGATTGAGCGGGGGAGGAATGAGCAGTTCTTC. Protein sequence: CASSQERIERGRNEQFF.

The chain employs TRBV20-1 and TRBJ1-4; D gene uncertain. Per the germline V gene, CDR1 is DFQATT and CDR2 is SNEGSKA (reference sequence). Trimming cost V 1 base and J 0 bases, with 3 bases left between them. CDR3 size: 13 residues. CDR3 nucleotide sequence: TGCAGTGCTAGAGCCCCAACTAATGAAAAACTGTTTTTT. This gives the protein CSARAPTNEKLFF.

The chain recombines TRBV4-3 with TRBJ2-1; TRBD1 matches at 10 bases. After removal of 0 bases from V and 7 bases from J, the junction contained 9 bases not matched to a gene. This CDR3 is 17 amino acids long. Germline V gives CDR1 LGHNA, CDR2 YSLEER. CDR3 residues: CASSQDMRTGGVNEQFF. The CDR3 DNA follows: TGCGCCAGCAGCCAAGATATGAGGACAGGGGGGGTAAATGAGCAGTTCTTC.

CDR3 protein: CASSQLDGSNQPQHF. The CDR3 nucleotides read TGTGCCAGCAGCCAACTCGACGGTAGCAATCAGCCCCAGCATTTT. The V gene is TRBV12-3 or TRBV12-4, the J gene TRBJ1-5, with D unresolved. Trimming stripped 6 bases from V and 0 bases from J, with 12 bases between. The CDR3 has 15 residues.